The rows below give T cell receptor beta chains drawn from one sample of a study of blood T cell repertoires in COVID-19. Only in-frame clones appear in the TCRdb table, and some are missing; sequencing was by immunoSEQ multiplex PCR. The table includes approximately 170,000 clones, around 82% detected once. Sequencing input: peripheral blood. These receptors came from an older man with active or convalescent COVID-19. Each CDR3 is given with its conserved first and last residue. The size of a clone is reported for some rows only, either as once, few or many, or as a class for expanded clones.

V gene,clone size,J gene,CDR3 protein
TRBV6-2/TRBV6-3,NA,TRBJ2-5,CASSYAGGQETQYF
TRBV18,few,TRBJ2-2,CASSPLSRGLNTGELFF
TRBV15,NA,TRBJ1-1,CATSRDTATEAFF
TRBV27,NA,TRBJ2-2,CASSLNGRANGELFF
TRBV19,NA,TRBJ2-3,CASSIWLTKEADTQYF
TRBV9,NA,TRBJ1-2,CASSAGTGYGYTF
TRBV7-9,once,TRBJ2-2,CASSPIHSGRANTGELFF
TRBV12-3/TRBV12-4,few,TRBJ2-1,CASSQTSGLREFF
TRBV30,NA,TRBJ2-5,CAWSVGGVETQYF
TRBV29-1,NA,TRBJ1-2,CSVVEQYGYTF
TRBV19,NA,TRBJ2-3,CASSWAQTSTDTQYF
TRBV6-5,NA,TRBJ2-7,CACRRDRGYEQYF
TRBV18,NA,TRBJ1-1,CASSPLQAEAFF
TRBV7-2,NA,TRBJ2-7,CASSYGTRPYEQYF
TRBV29-1,once,TRBJ2-6,CSVEVGGSGANVLTF
TRBV18,once,TRBJ2-7,CASSPPGQSYEQYF